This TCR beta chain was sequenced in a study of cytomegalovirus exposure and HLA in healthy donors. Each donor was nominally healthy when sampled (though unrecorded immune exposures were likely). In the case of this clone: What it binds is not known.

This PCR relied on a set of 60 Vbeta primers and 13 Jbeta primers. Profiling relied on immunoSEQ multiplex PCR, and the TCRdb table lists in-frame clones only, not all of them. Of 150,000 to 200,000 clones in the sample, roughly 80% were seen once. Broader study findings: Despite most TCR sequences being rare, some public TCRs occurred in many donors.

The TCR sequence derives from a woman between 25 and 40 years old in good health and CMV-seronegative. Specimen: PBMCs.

The CDR3 loop reads CASGLGQATDTQYF. CDR3 nucleotides: TGTGCTAGTGGTTTGGGACAGGCGACAGATACGCAGTATTTT. The J gene is TRBJ2-3, the V gene TRBV12-5; D is perhaps TRBD1 (6 bases). V dropped 1 base and J dropped 3 bases, with 8 bases sitting between them. Germline V gene data show CDR1 as LGHNT and CDR2 as FRNRAP. This CDR3 contains 14 residues. The entire variable domain, with the rest obtained from reference TRBV12-5 and TRBJ2-3, is as follows: DARVTQTPRHKVTEMGQEVTMRCQPILGHNTVFWYRQTMMQGLELLAYFRNRAPLDDSGMPKDRFSAEMPDATLATLKIQPSEPRDSAVYFCASGLGQATDTQYFGPGTRLTVL.